This T cell receptor (beta chain) was identified in a study of blood T cell repertoires in COVID-19. In the study overall: The United States, Italy and Spain were the sources of the acute and convalescent COVID-19 samples. Nucleic acid was either cDNA or gDNA, and it came from T cells, B-cell-depleted T cells, or PBMCs.

In the authors' methods: Reference gene primer amplification yielded estimated nucleated cell counts. Produced via immunoSEQ multiplex PCR; TCRdb's table is partial and in-frame only. The V and J calls and clone size are taken from that table; D and trimming were inferred from the DNA. The sample has about 49,000 clones; 82% are singletons. Germline V CDR1 and CDR2: SGHTA, FQGTGA. The CDR3 runs 16 residues. J lost 4 bases, V lost 2 bases, and 8 bases had no gene match. The rearrangement uses TRBV7-3 and TRBJ2-3; 8 bases match TRBD1. Sequencing was carried out using peripheral blood. The sequence derives from a woman in her sixties with acute or convalescent COVID-19. CDR3 sequence reads: CASSLLATGGSDTQYF. As DNA, the CDR3 is TGTGCCAGCAGCTTACTGGCCACAGGGGGTTCAGATACGCAGTATTTT. The full variable domain, with the rest looked up from reference TRBV7-3 and TRBJ2-3, is GAGVSQTPSNKVTEKGKYVELRCDPISGHTALYWYRQSLGQGPEFLIYFQGTGAADDSGLPNDRFFAVRPEGSVSTLKIQRTERGDSAVYLCASSLLATGGSDTQYFGPGTRLTVL.